This TCR beta chain was sequenced for a study of regulatory T cells in long-lasting Graves disease. At the level of the study: Patients met the persistent Graves' disease definition after over 5 years of antithyroid drugs with positive TSH receptor antibodies.

On this clonotype itself: Its antigen is not identified. A single base separates this from a much larger clone, so it may be a read error.

iRepertoire HTBI primers and Arm-PCR of CDR3 regions built TCR beta libraries. TCRdb used MiXCR to reprocess the multiplex PCR reads, holding one entry per CDR3 protein. The sample lists about 660,000 distinct CDR3 sequences, 25% to 35% occurring once. Trimming took off 3 bases at V and 3 bases at J, with 0 bases between the two ends. This CDR3 comprises 11 residues. In germline, CDR1 is SGHTA, CDR2 FQGNSA. Study-level points and caveats: There was favoring of TRBV28, TRBJ1-2 and TRBJ2-5 in persistent disease.

Time point described: persistent/refractory GD, antithyroid drugs over 5 years with positive TRAb. RNA extracted from PBMCs served as the sequencing template. The receptor was isolated from a female donor with Graves disease. The chain couples TRBV7-2 to TRBJ2-1; D is unresolved. Sequenced here: peripheral blood mononuclear cells (PBMCs), sampled when the disease was refractory, from a patient treated with antithyroid drugs. CDR3 amino acids: CASSFYNEQFF. The CDR3 nucleotides read TGTGCCAGCAGCTTCTACAATGAGCAGTTCTTC.